What follows are 17 T cell receptor beta chains derived from one specimen sequenced in a study of blood T cell repertoires in COVID-19. The repertoire was sequenced with immunoSEQ multiplex PCR; TCRdb's copy has only in-frame clones and lacks some. Of 350,000 to 450,000 clones listed, about 90% are singletons. Sequenced material: PBMCs or T cells enriched from blood (not recorded which). The receptors come from a man aged 35 to 55 in a cohort exposed to, infected with or recovered from COVID-19 (not recorded which).

This clone was picked up a small number of times. This CDR3 is CASSEQELAGVNEQFF. The DNA for the CDR3 is TGTGCCAGCAGTGAACAGGAACTAGCGGGAGTGAATGAGCAGTTCTTC. The J gene is TRBJ2-1, the V gene TRBV2; 11 positions agree with TRBD2. Germline CDR1 is SNHLY and CDR2 is FYNNEI. V shed 2 bases, J shed 7 bases, and the junction held 7 bases outside the gene matches. CDR3 length: 16 amino acids.

The count of this clone is one. The chain has TRBV28 and TRBJ2-4, with TRBD1 identical over 10 bases. The length of the CDR3 is 18 residues. J gave up 0 bases and V 4 bases, and 9 bases lay outside the gene matches. Germline V gene data show CDR1 as MDHEN and CDR2 as SYDVKM. In DNA form, the CDR3 reads TGTGCCAGCAGTTCAATAGGACAGGGGGAGATAGCCAAAAACATTCAGTACTTC. Its translation is CASSSIGQGEIAKNIQYF.

The chain is built from TRBV5-4 and TRBJ2-7; 10 bases agree with TRBD1. Germline CDR1 and CDR2: SGHNT and YYREEE (reference sequence). V trimming: 0 bases; J trimming: 2 bases; junction bases outside the gene matches: 8. The CDR3 spans 17 residues. Written as DNA, the CDR3 is TGTGCCAGCAGCTTGGGGGGACAGGGGTTGTCGACCTACGAGCAGTACTTC. It is translated as CASSLGGQGLSTYEQYF. The entire variable domain, with the rest obtained from reference TRBV5-4 and TRBJ2-7, is as follows: ETGVTQSPTHLIKTRGQQVTLRCSSQSGHNTVSWYQQALGQGPQFIFQYYREEENGRGNFPPRFSGLQFPNYSSELNVNALELDDSALYLCASSLGGQGLSTYEQYFGPGTRLTVT.

The chain links TRBV30 to TRBJ2-1; 9 positions match TRBD2. This CDR3 comprises 16 residues. Germline V gene data show CDR1 as GTSNPN and CDR2 as SVGIG (reference sequence). V dropped 2 bases and J dropped 0; count of bases not matched to a gene: 5. The CDR3 protein is CAWSRLAGSSYNEQFF. In DNA form, the CDR3 reads TGTGCCTGGAGTAGGCTAGCGGGAAGCTCCTACAATGAGCAGTTCTTC.

CDR3 in DNA: TGCGCCAGCAGCTTGCAACTGGGAGGGAGAGAGCAGTACTTC. Translated: CASSLQLGGREQYF. The chain carries TRBV5-1 and TRBJ2-7, with TRBD2 identical over 7 bases. There are 14 residues in the CDR3. Germline loops: CDR1 SGHRS, CDR2 YFSETQ. The J segment lost 7 bases and the V segment lost 1 base, leaving 8 bases of the junction unmatched. Together with reference TRBV5-1 and TRBJ2-7, the CDR3 gives the full variable domain: KAGVTQTPRYLIKTRGQQVTLSCSPISGHRSVSWYQQTPGQGLQFLFEYFSETQRNKGNFPGRFSGRQFSNSRSEMNVSTLELGDSALYLCASSLQLGGREQYFGPGTRLTVT.

This sequence joins TRBV4-2 and TRBJ2-7; 11 nucleotides match TRBD2. This CDR3 has 16 amino acids. Germline V gene lookup returns CDR1 LGHNA and CDR2 YNFKEQ. J gave up 0 bases and V 2 bases, and 3 bases lay outside the gene matches. The CDR3 is CASSQTTSGGSYEQYF. DNA for the CDR3: TGTGCCAGCAGCCAAACAACTAGCGGGGGCTCCTACGAGCAGTACTTC.

The V and J genes are TRBV23-1 and TRBJ2-1, with D tentatively TRBD1 (5 bases). TRBV23-1 belongs to the ORF category, with a function that is uncertain. This CDR3 has 18 residues. The V end was cut by 2 bases, the J end by 1 base, with 18 bases between. The DNA of the CDR3 is TGCGCCAGCAGTCAACCCGGTTCAGGGTTTAGGTCCTACAATGAGCAGTTCTTC. Protein sequence: CASSQPGSGFRSYNEQFF.

In this sample, this clone turned up once. The chain is built from TRBV18 and TRBJ1-1, with D maybe TRBD1 (6 bases). V dropped 3 bases and J dropped 0 bases, with 11 bases sitting between them. CDR1 and CDR2 from the germline V gene are KGHSH and LQKENI. The CDR3 is made up of 15 amino acids. As DNA, the CDR3 is TGTGCCAGCTCACCGGACAGTCCCATGAACACTGAAGCTTTCTTT. Amino acids: CASSPDSPMNTEAFF.

This clone has only one observation. V and J are TRBV5-4 and TRBJ2-7; D is possibly TRBD2 (7 bases). Germline V CDR1 and CDR2: SGHNT, YYREEE (reference sequence). V was trimmed by 5 bases and J by 0 bases, leaving 12 bases between them. CDR3 length: 14 residues. The CDR3 here is CASSRGGPSYEQYF. CDR3 DNA sequence: TGTGCCAGCAGTAGGGGGGGGCCCTCCTACGAGCAGTACTTC.

V gene TRBV18 combines with J gene TRBJ2-1; 8 positions agree with TRBD2. This CDR3 is 15 amino acids long. The V gene's germline CDR1 is KGHSH and CDR2 LQKENI. After removal of 4 bases from V and 0 bases from J, the junction contained 2 bases not matched to a gene. CDR3 sequence reads: CASSRLASSYNEQFF. The CDR3 DNA reads TGTGCCAGCTCACGACTAGCGAGCTCCTACAATGAGCAGTTCTTC. Complete variable domain (other parts from reference TRBV18 and TRBJ2-1): NAGVMQNPRHLVRRRGQEARLRCSPMKGHSHVYWYRQLPEEGLKFMVYLQKENIIDESGMPKERFSAEFPKEGPSILRIQQVVRGDSAAYFCASSRLASSYNEQFFGPGTRLTVL.

The chain employs TRBV7-2 and TRBJ2-1, with D perhaps matching TRBD2 (6 bases). The germline V and J ends were trimmed by 1 base and 9 bases, with 13 bases remaining between them. The CDR3 spans 14 residues. Germline V gives CDR1 SGHTA, CDR2 FQGNSA. CDR3 sequence: CASSLDRRAIEQFF. The CDR3 nucleotides are TGTGCCAGCAGCTTAGATCGGAGGGCCATTGAGCAGTTCTTC.

The J gene is TRBJ2-3, the V gene TRBV6-5; 11 nucleotides align to TRBD2. This CDR3 is built from 14 residues. The V segment lost 6 bases and the J segment 4 bases; nucleotides outside the gene matches: 3. From germline, CDR1 is MNHEY and CDR2 SVGAGI. CDR3 residues: CASRAGLAADTQYF. DNA for the CDR3: TGTGCCAGCAGAGCGGGACTAGCGGCAGATACGCAGTATTTT.

This chain joins TRBV6-5 and TRBJ1-1; the match to TRBD1 covers 9 bases. V was clipped by 7 bases and J by 6 bases; unmatched bases: 6. The CDR3 length is 13 residues. CDR1 MNHEY and CDR2 SVGAGI come from the germline V gene. The CDR3 is CASKSRQGAEAFF. For the CDR3, the DNA is TGTGCCAGCAAAAGTCGACAGGGGGCTGAAGCTTTCTTT.

The chain carries TRBV2 and TRBJ2-7; 11 bases fit TRBD2. Germline V gives CDR1 SNHLY, CDR2 FYNNEI. This CDR3 has 14 residues. Losses at the gene ends were 4 bases for V and 2 bases for J; bases not matched to a gene: 1. The CDR3 reads CASSGLAGTYEQYF. The CDR3 DNA sequence: TGTGCCAGCAGTGGACTAGCGGGGACCTACGAGCAGTACTTC.

In its sample, this clone was seen once. The chain employs TRBV19 and TRBJ2-2; 8 positions agree with TRBD2. CDR1 LNHDA and CDR2 SQIVND come from the germline V gene (reference sequence). The junction had 2 bases not matched to a gene; V was cut back by 9 bases and J by 2 bases. The CDR3 totals 13 residues. The CDR3 sequence is CASGRVNTGELFF. CDR3 DNA sequence: TGTGCCAGCGGGAGGGTAAACACCGGGGAGCTGTTTTTT.

CDR3 residues: CARSPGTGTSWEQYF. CDR3 nucleotide sequence: TGTGCCAGAAGCCCCGGGACAGGGACCTCTTGGGAGCAGTACTTC. The gene calls are TRBV5-3 and TRBJ2-7, with 9 nucleotides matching TRBD1. TRBV5-3 is sorted into the ORF group, with uncertain function. V was clipped by 4 bases and J by 7 bases; unmatched bases: 12. The CDR3 covers 15 residues.

The chain uses TRBV9 and TRBJ1-3; D gene uncertain. Germline V gives CDR1 SGDLS, CDR2 YYNGEE. V was trimmed by 0 bases and J by 4 bases, leaving 8 bases between them. The length of the CDR3 is 14 residues. CDR3 sequence (DNA): TGTGCCAGCAGCGTAGTCCCCCAGGGAAACACCATATATTTT. It translates to CASSVVPQGNTIYF.